Listed here is a single T cell receptor beta chain. Its antigen is currently unknown. The sample is drawn from a study of cytomegalovirus exposure and HLA in healthy donors. Regarding the study as a whole: The TCR clusters that emerged in the first cohort tended, a later analysis found, to co-occur in the roughly 130 validation repertoires. Cytomegalovirus-associated TCR beta chains were listed, numbering 164. Rare TCR sequences dominated, though some public TCRs recurred in many donors.

The assay was immunoSEQ multiplex PCR, and TCRdb's table has in-frame clones only and misses some. The sample records some 130,000 clones, 94% being singletons. Germline CDR1 and CDR2: WSHSY and SAAADI. The CDR3 is 15 residues long. With V trimmed by 6 bases and J by 0 bases, 5 bases remained unmatched. Sequencing used PBMCs. The source is a man aged 18-30 years in good health and CMV-seropositive. The chain combines TRBV10-2 with TRBJ2-1, with 7 positions matching TRBD2. The CDR3 loop is CASRGRESSYNEQFF. The CDR3 region has the DNA TGCGCCAGCAGGGGGCGGGAGAGCTCCTACAATGAGCAGTTCTTC.